These 19 T cell receptor beta chains originate from one sample sequenced in a study of shared clonotypes between healthy human individuals. TCRdb's copy holds only in-frame clones and misses some; the assay was immunoSEQ multiplex PCR. Found here are about 1 million clones, about 80% of them singletons; the top ten hold 1.4% to 1.5%. The material sequenced was memory CD4+ T cells sorted from blood. As to subset: CD45RA-negative fraction. The receptors were sampled from a man between 18 and 29 years old in good health.

The chain carries TRBV27 and TRBJ2-3, with a possible D match to TRBD2 (7 bases). The V end lost 2 bases, the J end lost 8 bases, and 11 bases lay between the germline ends. The V gene's germline CDR1 is MNHEY and CDR2 SMNVEV (reference sequence). The CDR3 spans 13 residues. The CDR3 sequence is CASSLNAGATQYF. DNA of the CDR3: TGTGCCAGCAGTTTAAACGCGGGGGCTACGCAGTATTTT.

This clone was seen only a few times. Other DNA sequences within the sample encode an identical CDR3. This chain links TRBV6-1 with TRBJ1-5; weak D call: TRBD1 (5 bases). V lost 4 bases, J lost 3 bases, and 10 bases lay in between. The CDR3 totals 14 residues. Germline CDR1 and CDR2: MNHNS and SASEGT. CDR3 protein: CASSVQGTNQPQHF. CDR3 DNA sequence: TGTGCCAGCAGTGTCCAGGGTACCAATCAGCCCCAGCATTTT.

The chain is built from TRBV18 and TRBJ1-5; D might be TRBD1 (6 bases). The germline CDR1 and CDR2 sequences are KGHSH and LQKENI. The V end was cut by 6 bases, the J end by 2 bases, with 14 bases between. The CDR3 consists of 15 residues. The CDR3 region has the DNA TGTGCCAGCTCGCGATTACAGGGAGGCAATCAGCCCCAGCATTTT. Translating gives CASSRLQGGNQPQHF.

This clone was seen only a few times. The chain uses TRBV7-9 and TRBJ2-1; D might be TRBD1 (6 bases). Trimming took 3 bases from V and 7 from J, leaving 10 bases between them. CDR3 size: 13 residues. CDR1 and CDR2 from the germline V gene are SEHNR and FQNEAQ (reference sequence). The CDR3 sequence is CASSFSGVNEQFF. CDR3 sequence (DNA): TGTGCCAGCAGCTTTTCAGGGGTGAATGAGCAGTTCTTC.

CDR3 amino acids: CASSLAFGTANYGYTF. CDR3 coding DNA: TGTGCCAGCAGCTTAGCCTTCGGGACAGCCAACTATGGCTACACCTTC. V is TRBV7-2 and J is TRBJ1-2; 7 bases agree with TRBD1. The CDR3 spans 16 residues. The V gene's germline CDR1 is SGHTA and CDR2 FQGNSA. V gave up 0 bases and J gave up 2 bases; unmatched junction bases: 6.

V gene TRBV10-3 combines with J gene TRBJ2-3; D not certain. V lost 6 bases, J lost 3 bases, and 10 bases lay in between. Germline V CDR1 and CDR2: ENHRY, SYGVKD. This CDR3 is 13 amino acids long. CDR3 region: CAIRLGITDTQYF. In nucleotides, the CDR3 is TGTGCCATCAGGTTAGGGATTACAGATACGCAGTATTTT.

V usage is TRBV7-2 and J usage is TRBJ2-3, with D possibly matching TRBD2 (5 bases). V lost 1 base and J 2 bases, leaving 13 bases between the germline ends. Looked up from germline, CDR1 is SGHTA and CDR2 is FQGNSA. The CDR3 contains 16 residues. CDR3 sequence reads: CASSLGRSGPTDTQYF. The DNA of the CDR3 is TGTGCCAGCAGCTTAGGACGGAGCGGACCCACAGATACGCAGTATTTT.

The chain is built from TRBV19 and TRBJ2-7, with TRBD1 matching 8 bases. Germline CDR1 LNHDA, CDR2 SQIVND (reference sequence). V was clipped by 4 bases and J by 6 bases; unmatched bases: 14. The CDR3 is 16 amino acids. The CDR3 sequence is CASSKVGLSTGGEQYF. The CDR3 DNA follows: TGTGCCAGTAGTAAAGTGGGTCTGTCCACAGGGGGCGAGCAGTACTTC.

V and J are TRBV19 and TRBJ2-7; 12 nucleotides agree with TRBD2. With 6 bases clipped from V and 7 bases from J, the junction kept 10 bases outside the gene matches. Germline lookup yields CDR1 LNHDA and CDR2 SQIVND (reference sequence). This CDR3 comprises 15 residues. The CDR3, as DNA: TGTGCCAGTAGAATCCGGACTAGCGGGAATAATGAGCAGTACTTC. It specifies CASRIRTSGNNEQYF.

V gene TRBV5-1 combines with J gene TRBJ2-1; D ambiguous. This CDR3 has 14 amino acids. Germline V lookup: CDR1 SGHRS, CDR2 YFSETQ. Deletions cut 6 bases from V and 5 bases from J, with 15 bases between. This chain's CDR3 is CASTLALANNEQFF. CDR3 nucleotide sequence: TGCGCCAGCACCTTAGCTCTTGCGAACAATGAGCAGTTCTTC.

The chain is built from TRBV4-1 and TRBJ2-2, with 7 bases matching TRBD2. Germline CDR1 and CDR2: MGHRA and YSYEKL. Germline trimming cut 0 bases from V and 7 bases from J; bases unmatched to any gene: 8. This CDR3 is built from 16 residues. CDR3 residues: CASSQEDPSGYGELFF. CDR3 sequence (DNA): TGCGCCAGCAGCCAAGAAGATCCTAGCGGATACGGGGAGCTGTTTTTT.

This clone was counted a single time. The sample has other DNA sequences that encode this CDR3 too. This chain links TRBV18 with TRBJ1-2; no definite D call. Trimming took 3 bases from V and 1 from J, leaving 9 bases between them. Looked up from germline, CDR1 is KGHSH and CDR2 is LQKENI. This CDR3 comprises 14 residues. CDR3 DNA: TGTGCCAGCTCACCCGGGAGAGGTAACTATGGCTACACCTTC. This sequence encodes CASSPGRGNYGYTF.

The genes are TRBV11-3 and TRBJ2-2; D gene unclear. From germline, CDR1 is SGHNT and CDR2 YENEEA. V was clipped by 0 bases and J by 1 base, with 6 bases between them. CDR3 size: 15 residues. The CDR3 sequence is CASSLDVGNTGELFF. The CDR3 nucleotides read TGTGCCAGCAGCTTAGATGTAGGGAACACCGGGGAGCTGTTTTTT.

The table lists this clone with a few counts. The V and J genes are TRBV10-3 and TRBJ1-3; D not certain. V gave up 8 bases and J gave up 2 bases, with 7 bases separating them. This CDR3 contains 12 residues. In germline, CDR1 is ENHRY, CDR2 SYGVKD. The CDR3 DNA sequence: TGTGCCATCGGGGAAACTGGAAACACCATATATTTT. Translating it yields CAIGETGNTIYF.

This chain links TRBV6-6 with TRBJ2-5, with TRBD2 matching over 9 bases. V lost 9 bases and J lost 5; bases outside the gene matches: 13. The CDR3 contains 15 residues. Germline V gene sequence: CDR1 MNHNY, CDR2 SVGAGI (reference sequence). CDR3 nucleotides: TGTGCCAGTACCCGAGACATAGCGGGGGTTGAGACCCAGTACTTC. It yields the protein CASTRDIAGVETQYF.

The chain employs TRBV29-1 and TRBJ2-3, with D uncertain. In germline, CDR1 is SQVTM, CDR2 ANQGSEA. This CDR3 is 11 amino acids long. The V and J ends lost 5 bases and 6 bases respectively, with 9 bases between them. The CDR3 loop reads CSVPRVDTQYF. CDR3 DNA: TGCAGCGTTCCCCGCGTGGATACGCAGTATTTT.

This clone appeared a few times. The CDR3 DNA reads TGTGCCAGCAGCTTGGGACAGGGGATCAATCAGCCCCAGCATTTT. Translated, it gives CASSLGQGINQPQHF. The J gene is TRBJ1-5, the V gene TRBV5-5; 8 bases fit TRBD1. Looked up from germline, CDR1 is SGHKS and CDR2 is YYEKEE (reference sequence). The CDR3 length is 15 residues. J was trimmed by 3 bases and V by 0 bases; bases with no gene match: 2.

Points on this clone: Just one base apart from a much larger clone, this may be a read error. Other DNA sequences within the sample encode an identical CDR3. This chain uses TRBV7-2 with TRBJ2-7; no firm D call. The CDR3 consists of 11 residues. The V end was cut by 5 bases, the J end by 1 base, with 3 bases between. In germline, CDR1 is SGHTA, CDR2 FQGNSA. The chain's CDR3 is CASSPSYEQYF. In nucleotides, the CDR3 is TGTGCCAGCAGCCCGTCCTACGAGCAGTACTTC.

This sequence joins TRBV4-1 and TRBJ2-6; 8 bases align to TRBD1. V lost 4 bases, J lost 0 bases, and 17 bases stayed unmatched. Germline V gene sequence: CDR1 MGHRA, CDR2 YSYEKL. This CDR3 has 21 amino acids. The DNA for the CDR3 is TGCGCCAGCAGCCTCTTATTCGAGTTGCGGACAGGGTCCTCTGGGGCCAACGTCCTGACTTTC. This gives the protein CASSLLFELRTGSSGANVLTF.